These 29 T cell receptor beta chains came from one sample sequenced in a study of T-cell memory formation after mild COVID-19. TCRdb reprocessed the 5' RACE reads via MiXCR and lists one record per CDR3 protein. The top ten hold under 25% of the sample, which has 350,000 to 400,000 distinct CDR3 sequences, approximately 15% seen once. Sequenced material: PBMCs or a T cell subset sorted from them (not recorded which). These receptors all stem from a man aged 18-30 years who had mild COVID-19 (a few samples of this study predate the infection). Cell type and time point are not known.

The sample holds a few counts of this clonotype. The rearrangement uses TRBV14 and TRBJ2-1, with TRBD1 matching 7 bases. Germline V gene lookup returns CDR1 SGHDN and CDR2 FVKESK. This CDR3 is 15 amino acids long. The trim removed 4 bases at V and 3 bases at J, leaving 6 bases unmatched. In DNA, the CDR3 is TGTGCCAGCAGCCCGACAGGGATTAACTACAATGAGCAGTTCTTC. This sequence encodes CASSPTGINYNEQFF.

This clonotype was seen only a few times. The chain joins TRBV3-1 to TRBJ2-3, with 12 bases matching TRBD2. Trimming removed 1 base from V and 0 bases from J; junction bases left unmatched: 5. Germline V gene data show CDR1 as LGHDT and CDR2 as YNNKEL (reference sequence). The CDR3 is 18 residues long. The DNA of the CDR3 is TGTGCCAGCAGCCAAGGACTAGCGGGGGTTACTAGCACAGATACGCAGTATTTT. Translation: CASSQGLAGVTSTDTQYF.

The chain joins TRBV7-8 to TRBJ1-1, with D perhaps TRBD1 (5 bases). Germline assignment: CDR1 SGHVS and CDR2 FQNEAQ. V lost 6 bases and J 5 bases, leaving 22 bases between the germline ends. The CDR3 is 16 residues long. The CDR3 reads CASSTVSRVVKTEAFF. CDR3 nucleotide sequence: TGTGCCAGCAGTACGGTATCCAGGGTAGTAAAGACTGAAGCTTTCTTT.

The sample holds a few counts of this clonotype. CDR3 in DNA: TGTGCCAGCAGTAGCGGGGGCTGGGAGCAGTTCTTC. Protein product: CASSSGGWEQFF. The rearrangement uses TRBV7-3 and TRBJ2-1, with TRBD2 identical over 9 bases. Per germline, CDR1 SGHTA and CDR2 FQGTGA. This CDR3 is 12 amino acids long. With 6 bases clipped from V and 10 bases from J, the junction kept 4 bases outside the gene matches.

The chain employs TRBV7-2 and TRBJ2-5; D is unresolved. V lost 1 base and J 7 bases, leaving 19 bases between the germline ends. This CDR3 has 16 amino acids. Germline V CDR1 and CDR2: SGHTA, FQGNSA. This chain's CDR3 is CASSLDDGPTWVTQYF. The CDR3 DNA is TGTGCCAGCAGCTTAGACGACGGCCCCACCTGGGTGACCCAGTACTTC.

Only a few counts were recorded for this clonotype. The chain joins TRBV4-1 to TRBJ1-2; a weak D match, TRBD1 (6 bases). Trimming pared 3 bases from V and 4 bases from J, leaving 15 bases between. Germline CDR1 reads MGHRA; CDR2 reads YSYEKL. This CDR3 contains 15 residues. CDR3 DNA: TGCGCCAGCAGCCAGGAGGACAGTGCCACCTATGGCTACACCTTC. It translates to CASSQEDSATYGYTF.

The chain recombines TRBV2 with TRBJ2-1, with 10 bases lining up with TRBD2. Germline assignment: CDR1 SNHLY and CDR2 FYNNEI. Germline trimming cut 6 bases from V and 0 bases from J; bases unmatched to any gene: 17. The CDR3 length is 20 residues. CDR3 bases: TGTGCCAGCAGCCCAACCCAGCTTAGCGGGGGGCCGAGCTCCTACAATGAGCAGTTCTTC. Protein product: CASSPTQLSGGPSSYNEQFF. Full variable domain (missing parts from reference TRBV2 and TRBJ2-1): EPEVTQTPSHQVTQMGQEVILRCVPISNHLYFYWYRQILGQKVEFLVSFYNNEISEKSEIFDDQFSVERPDGSNFTLKIRSTKLEDSAMYFCASSPTQLSGGPSSYNEQFFGPGTRLTVL.

The genes are TRBV12-3 or TRBV12-4 and TRBJ2-3; perhaps TRBD2 as D (6 bases). Trimming removed 7 bases from V and 0 bases from J, with 14 bases in between. This CDR3 is built from 15 residues. This CDR3 is CASTGPGTSTDTQYF. The CDR3 bases are TGTGCCAGCACCGGGCCGGGGACTAGCACAGATACGCAGTATTTT.

With regard to this clonotype: A clone one base away is much larger, so this may be a read error. V and J are TRBV27 and TRBJ2-1, with D perhaps TRBD2 (6 bases). This CDR3 has 12 residues. The germline V gene encodes CDR1 MNHEY and CDR2 SMNVEV (reference sequence). Trimming shortened V by 6 bases and J by 14 bases, and 17 bases separated the two germline ends. The CDR3 protein is CASSSSLASKFF. Here the CDR3 DNA reads TGTGCCAGCAGCTCCTCCCTAGCGTCTAAGTTCTTC.

This clonotype appeared many times. This chain uses TRBV5-4 with TRBJ2-7; 10 bases line up with TRBD2. This CDR3 comprises 17 residues. The germline CDR1 and CDR2 sequences are SGHNT and YYREEE (reference sequence). V lost 2 bases and J lost 0; bases outside the gene matches: 8. The CDR3 loop is CASSFGSGGPSSYEQYF. The CDR3 bases are TGTGCCAGCAGCTTTGGTAGCGGGGGGCCGAGCTCCTACGAGCAGTACTTC.

In nucleotides, the CDR3 is TGTGCCAGCAGCCTGGGACAGACCTCCTACGAGCAGTACTTC. As protein: CASSLGQTSYEQYF. V gene TRBV9 combines with J gene TRBJ2-7, with 7 bases that match TRBD1. The V segment lost 4 bases and the J segment 0 bases; nucleotides outside the gene matches: 4. Germline V lookup: CDR1 SGDLS, CDR2 YYNGEE. The CDR3 is made up of 14 amino acids.

This clonotype was observed a few times. This chain links TRBV4-2 with TRBJ1-1, with D maybe TRBD1 (5 bases). The germline V and J ends were trimmed by 4 bases and 10 bases, with 22 bases remaining between them. This CDR3 spans 15 amino acids. CDR1 LGHNA and CDR2 YNFKEQ come from the germline V gene. Here the CDR3 DNA reads TGTGCCAGCAGCCCGCAGGCCTGGGGGTATGGAGTAGCTTTCTTT. It codes for CASSPQAWGYGVAFF.

This clonotype was counted a few times. V and J are TRBV7-2 and TRBJ1-5; a weak D match, TRBD1 (5 bases). Trimming left V 5 bases short and J 3 bases short, with 11 bases between. CDR3 size: 14 residues. Germline V gene sequence: CDR1 SGHTA, CDR2 FQGNSA. CDR3 residues: CASSRDGPNQPQHF. The CDR3 DNA sequence: TGTGCCAGCAGCCGGGACGGACCCAATCAGCCCCAGCATTTT.

This clonotype was detected only a few times. The V call is TRBV20-1, the J call TRBJ1-5; tentative D call: TRBD1 (5 bases). The germline V and J ends were trimmed by 6 bases and 7 bases, with 16 bases remaining between them. Germline-derived CDR1 and CDR2 are DFQATT and SNEGSKA (reference sequence). The CDR3 spans 13 residues. CDR3 residues: CSAPGGPGQPQHF. CDR3 nucleotide sequence: TGCAGTGCACCTGGGGGACCCGGGCAGCCCCAGCATTTT.

V is TRBV6-2 or TRBV6-3 and J is TRBJ2-7, with 8 bases lining up with TRBD2. Germline lookup yields CDR1 MNHEY and CDR2 SVGEGT. This CDR3 has 15 residues. V shed 6 bases, J shed 0 bases, and the junction held 7 bases outside the gene matches. The DNA for the CDR3 is TGTGCCAGCAGCCGGGGGGGGGCGAGCTCCTACGAGCAGTACGTC. Protein product: CASSRGGASSYEQYV.

The J gene is TRBJ2-7, the V gene TRBV6-1; D could derive from TRBD1 or TRBD2 (5 bases each). The CDR3 spans 14 residues. CDR1 and CDR2 (germline): MNHNS, SASEGT. Trimming left V 0 bases short and J 5 bases short, with 11 bases between. The CDR3 spells CASSEAHGDHEQYF. In DNA form, the CDR3 reads TGTGCCAGCAGTGAAGCGCACGGGGACCACGAGCAGTACTTC.

The chain joins TRBV27 to TRBJ1-1; no clear D gene. There are 17 residues in the CDR3. Germline V CDR1 and CDR2: MNHEY, SMNVEV (reference sequence). Between the trimmed V and J ends, which lost 6 bases and 1 base, there was a span of 21 bases. Written as DNA, the CDR3 is TGTGCCAGCAGCGTGCGGATATTACGGGGTACGAACACTGAAGCTTTCTTT. Protein sequence: CASSVRILRGTNTEAFF.

J is TRBJ2-7 and V is TRBV6-6, with 9 nucleotides matching TRBD1. The CDR3 has 14 amino acids. Trimming took 6 bases from V and 6 from J; bases not matched to a gene: 9. Germline V CDR1 and CDR2: MNHNY, SVGAGI (reference sequence). The CDR3 sequence is CASSSGTGFLEQYF. As DNA, the CDR3 is TGTGCCAGCAGCTCCGGGACAGGGTTCCTCGAGCAGTACTTC.

This clonotype appeared a few times. The chain joins TRBV7-9 to TRBJ2-7; 12 bases map to TRBD2. The trim removed 5 bases at V and 5 bases at J, leaving 1 base unmatched. Germline CDR1 is SEHNR and CDR2 is FQNEAQ (reference sequence). The CDR3 loop spans 13 amino acids. In nucleotides, the CDR3 is TGTGCCAGCAGCCGGACTAGCGGGAACGAGCAGTACTTC. This codes for CASSRTSGNEQYF.

The rearrangement links TRBV24-1 to TRBJ1-1; no firm D call. The CDR3 sequence is 14 residues long. Germline V gene sequence: CDR1 KGHDR, CDR2 SFDVKD. With 7 bases removed from V and 1 base from J, the gap between germline ends came to 12 bases. CDR3 amino acids: CATRSKGQNTEAFF. For the CDR3, the DNA is TGTGCCACCAGATCTAAAGGGCAGAACACTGAAGCTTTCTTT.

This clonotype has ten or more counts. The genes are TRBV12-3 or TRBV12-4 and TRBJ2-1; the match to TRBD2 covers 10 bases. The CDR3 is made up of 19 amino acids. The trim removed 7 bases at V and 5 bases at J, leaving 20 bases unmatched. The CDR3 loop is CASKLGRTGLTSGDNEQFF. The CDR3 DNA follows: TGTGCCAGCAAACTGGGCCGGACAGGGTTAACTAGCGGGGACAATGAGCAGTTCTTC.

This clonotype was observed many times. The CDR3 here is CASSWSSYNEQFF. DNA of the CDR3: TGTGCCAGCAGCTGGAGCTCCTACAATGAGCAGTTCTTC. This sequence joins TRBV7-2 and TRBJ2-1; D unresolved. Deletions cut 4 bases from V and 0 bases from J, with 4 bases between. This CDR3 region has 13 residues. CDR1 is SGHTA, CDR2 FQGNSA, per germline.

The chain uses TRBV15 and TRBJ2-7, with D maybe TRBD2 (6 bases). The ends were cut back, 0 bases at V and 0 bases at J, with 15 bases in the middle. In germline, CDR1 is LNHNV, CDR2 YYDKDF (reference sequence). The CDR3 totals 17 residues. CDR3 loop: CATSRDKGGINSYEQYF. DNA for the CDR3: TGTGCCACCAGCAGAGATAAGGGAGGAATAAACTCCTACGAGCAGTACTTC.

Ten or more counts support this clonotype. The chain joins TRBV6-6 to TRBJ2-7; weak D call: TRBD1 (6 bases). There are 15 residues in the CDR3. V shed 4 bases and J shed 5 bases, with 18 bases lying between them. From germline, CDR1 is MNHNY and CDR2 SVGAGI (reference sequence). The CDR3 region is CASSFPGDERDEQYV. CDR3 coding DNA: TGTGCCAGCAGTTTTCCAGGGGATGAACGGGACGAGCAGTACGTC.

In this sample, this clonotype turned up a few times. This chain joins TRBV5-6 and TRBJ1-2, with TRBD1 matching over 7 bases. V lost 4 bases and J lost 5; bases outside the gene matches: 11. The CDR3 covers 15 residues. In germline, CDR1 is SGHDT, CDR2 YYEEEE. The CDR3 DNA reads as TGTGCCAGCAGCGACGGGACAGAGTCGGTTTATGGCTACACCTTC. Amino acids: CASSDGTESVYGYTF.

This clonotype appeared many times. The J gene is TRBJ2-2, the V gene TRBV20-1, with 7 bases lining up with TRBD2. The germline V gene encodes CDR1 DFQATT and CDR2 SNEGSKA (reference sequence). J was trimmed by 4 bases and V by 3 bases; bases with no gene match: 8. The CDR3 runs to 15 residues. For the CDR3, the DNA is TGCAGTGCTAGTCGACTAGCTCGAGGCACCGGGGAGCTGTTTTTT. This codes for CSASRLARGTGELFF.

This clonotype turned up a few times. The chain joins TRBV29-1 to TRBJ1-2; D is perhaps TRBD1 (5 bases). Germline assignment: CDR1 SQVTM and CDR2 ANQGSEA. Trimming stripped 6 bases from V and 1 base from J, with 9 bases between. The CDR3 totals 12 residues. Here the CDR3 reads CSVGDGNYGYTF. CDR3 coding DNA: TGCAGCGTGGGGGACGGTAACTATGGCTACACCTTC.

This clonotype was seen a few times. The CDR3 DNA reads TGCAGCGTTCAGACAGGGCTCTGGATTAGCTCCTACAATGAGCAGTTCTTC. Residues: CSVQTGLWISSYNEQFF. The J gene is TRBJ2-1, the V gene TRBV29-1, with TRBD1 matching 7 bases. Germline lookup yields CDR1 SQVTM and CDR2 ANQGSEA. The CDR3 loop spans 17 amino acids. Trimming removed 5 bases from V and 0 bases from J; junction bases left unmatched: 13.

The V gene is TRBV25-1, the J gene TRBJ1-2; D is possibly TRBD1 (5 bases). Trimming took off 1 base at V and 3 bases at J, with 18 bases between the two ends. This CDR3 has 17 amino acids. Per the germline V gene, CDR1 is MGHDK and CDR2 is SYGVNS. The chain's CDR3 is CASSELGDQELHYGYTF. DNA of the CDR3: TGTGCCAGCAGTGAATTGGGGGATCAGGAGTTGCACTATGGCTACACCTTC.